The 20 T cell receptor beta chains in this list originate from one sample, sequenced in a study of blood T cell repertoires in COVID-19. Clones were sequenced by immunoSEQ multiplex PCR, and TCRdb holds only the in-frame ones, with some missing. The sample yields approximately 59,000 clones, approximately 88% seen once. Sample: peripheral blood. The receptor source for this set is a human donor in a cohort sampled during active COVID-19.

The chain is built from TRBV9 and TRBJ1-2; tentatively, D is TRBD1 (6 bases). The CDR3 runs to 15 residues. V shed 1 base and J shed 0 bases, with 10 bases lying between them. Per the germline V gene, CDR1 is SGDLS and CDR2 is YYNGEE. CDR3: CASSVRTDANYGYTF. The CDR3, as DNA: TGTGCCAGCAGCGTAAGGACAGACGCTAACTATGGCTACACCTTC.

This clone has a handful of counts. In the same sample, other DNA sequences code for this CDR3. V and J are TRBV5-8 and TRBJ1-5; D is unclear. CDR3 size: 12 residues. Germline loops: CDR1 SGHTS, CDR2 YDEGEE. V was cut by 6 bases and J by 3 bases, with 7 bases left in between. The CDR3 region is CASMGTNQPQHF. CDR3 nucleotide sequence: TGTGCCAGCATGGGCACCAATCAGCCCCAGCATTTT.

V and J are TRBV7-9 and TRBJ2-3; D is uncertain. The CDR3 has 14 amino acids. Per germline, CDR1 SEHNR and CDR2 FQNEAQ (reference sequence). V lost 3 bases, J lost 2 bases, and 9 bases lay in between. CDR3 protein: CASSLVRDTDTQYF. The DNA of the CDR3 is TGTGCCAGCAGCTTGGTGAGAGACACAGATACGCAGTATTTT.

The chain combines TRBV19 with TRBJ2-1; D gene uncertain. The CDR3 contains 16 residues. Germline V gene lookup returns CDR1 LNHDA and CDR2 SQIVND (reference sequence). V lost 4 bases and J 4 bases, leaving 17 bases between the germline ends. The CDR3 loop reads CASSKNTNKKYNEQFF. In DNA, the CDR3 is TGTGCCAGTAGTAAAAACACTAACAAGAAATACAATGAGCAGTTCTTC.

The chain combines TRBV25-1 with TRBJ2-5; 12 positions agree with TRBD2. The J segment lost 2 bases and the V segment lost 1 base, leaving 8 bases of the junction unmatched. Germline V CDR1 and CDR2: MGHDK, SYGVNS. This CDR3 contains 18 residues. DNA for the CDR3: TGTGCCAGCAGTGAATGGTCCCCCGGGACTAGCGGGCAAGAGACCCAGTACTTC. The encoded protein is CASSEWSPGTSGQETQYF.

This sequence joins TRBV4-2 and TRBJ1-2, with D possibly TRBD1 on 5 matching bases. CDR1 LGHNA and CDR2 YNFKEQ come from the germline V gene. The CDR3 contains 16 residues. V was cut by 1 base and J by 4 bases, with 16 bases left in between. CDR3 protein: CASSQGGGGNSYGYTF. As DNA, the CDR3 is TGTGCCAGCAGCCAAGGGGGCGGGGGGAATAGCTATGGCTACACCTTC.

The gene calls are TRBV2 and TRBJ2-1, with 11 bases lining up with TRBD2. CDR1 is SNHLY, CDR2 FYNNEI, per germline. Losses at the gene ends were 7 bases for V and 9 bases for J; bases not matched to a gene: 2. The CDR3 is 12 residues long. The CDR3 DNA sequence: TGTGCCAGCATCGGGACTAGCGGTGAGCAGTTCTTC. Translating it yields CASIGTSGEQFF.

DNA of the CDR3: TGTGCCAGCAGCTTAGTGAACAGGGCAGACTATGGCTACACCTTC. It is translated as CASSLVNRADYGYTF. The rearrangement links TRBV7-2 to TRBJ1-2; maybe TRBD1 (6 bases). The germline V gene encodes CDR1 SGHTA and CDR2 FQGNSA. This CDR3 has 15 residues. The V gene lost 1 base and the J gene lost 3 bases, with 12 bases spanning the gap.

This chain connects TRBV9 to TRBJ2-3; 9 bases are a match to TRBD2. There are 17 residues in the CDR3. The trim removed 0 bases at V and 3 bases at J, leaving 8 bases unmatched. CDR1 is SGDLS, CDR2 YYNGEE, per germline. CDR3 protein: CASSVGAGGPRTDTQYF. The CDR3 coding sequence is TGTGCCAGCAGCGTAGGGGCGGGGGGGCCTCGAACAGATACGCAGTATTTT.

This clone was counted a single time. The rearrangement joins TRBV27 to TRBJ2-6; D is uncertain. Trimming removed 7 bases at V and 4 bases at J, with 11 bases between. Germline V CDR1 and CDR2: MNHEY, SMNVEV (reference sequence). The CDR3 runs 14 residues. The CDR3 is CASTLRGGANVLTF. The CDR3 DNA is TGTGCCAGCACCCTTCGAGGAGGGGCCAACGTCCTGACTTTC.

The CDR3 coding sequence is TGTGCCAGCAGCTTGCAGGGGGCAACAGATACGCAGTATTTT. Protein: CASSLQGATDTQYF. The rearrangement links TRBV5-4 to TRBJ2-3, with 8 bases that match TRBD1. V shed 1 base, J shed 3 bases, and the junction held 1 base outside the gene matches. This CDR3 spans 14 amino acids. The germline CDR1 and CDR2 sequences are SGHNT and YYREEE (reference sequence).

The chain recombines TRBV5-4 with TRBJ1-6; possibly TRBD1 for D (5 bases). This CDR3 has 15 residues. In germline, CDR1 is SGHNT, CDR2 YYREEE (reference sequence). The V end lost 0 bases, the J end lost 9 bases, and 13 bases lay between the germline ends. CDR3 amino acids: CASSLVGWGVSPLHF. The CDR3, as DNA: TGTGCCAGCAGCTTGGTTGGTTGGGGGGTTTCACCCCTCCACTTT.

The chain joins TRBV7-2 to TRBJ1-2, with 12 bases that match TRBD1. Germline V lookup: CDR1 SGHTA, CDR2 FQGNSA. V trimming: 5 bases; J trimming: 7 bases; junction bases outside the gene matches: 5. The CDR3 contains 14 residues. The DNA of the CDR3 is TGTGCCAGCAGCCCAGGGACAGGGGGCGCTGGCTACACCTTC. This gives the protein CASSPGTGGAGYTF. The full variable domain, with the rest looked up from reference TRBV7-2 and TRBJ1-2, is GAGVSQSPSNKVTEKGKDVELRCDPISGHTALYWYRQSLGQGLEFLIYFQGNSAPDKSGLPSDRFSAERTGGSVSTLTIQRTQQEDSAVYLCASSPGTGGAGYTFGSGTRLTVV.

The gene calls are TRBV5-1 and TRBJ2-7; 8 bases are shared with TRBD1. Trimming removed 0 bases from V and 3 bases from J; junction bases left unmatched: 5. The CDR3 spans 15 residues. Germline V gene sequence: CDR1 SGHRS, CDR2 YFSETQ. In DNA form, the CDR3 reads TGCGCCAGCAGCTTGGCCGGACAGGGTGGCTACGAGCAGTACTTC. It translates to CASSLAGQGGYEQYF.

J is TRBJ2-1 and V is TRBV7-2, with 7 bases that match TRBD1. Trimming at V came to 2 bases and at J to 3 bases, leaving 7 bases not matched to a gene. This CDR3 is built from 16 residues. Per the germline V gene, CDR1 is SGHTA and CDR2 is FQGNSA. Here the CDR3 DNA reads TGTGCCAGCAGCTTATCCGGGACAGACCTCTACAATGAGCAGTTCTTC. Residues: CASSLSGTDLYNEQFF.

In this sample, this clone turned up once. V gene TRBV10-3 combines with J gene TRBJ2-7; 8 nucleotides align to TRBD1. V gave up 4 bases and J gave up 4 bases; unmatched junction bases: 9. The germline CDR1 and CDR2 sequences are ENHRY and SYGVKD. CDR3 length: 15 amino acids. The CDR3 nucleotides are TGTGCCATCAGTGTCTTCCGGGACAGGATTTACGAGCAGTACTTC. This codes for CAISVFRDRIYEQYF.

J is TRBJ1-5 and V is TRBV19; perhaps TRBD1 as D (6 bases). This CDR3 has 14 amino acids. CDR1 and CDR2 (germline): LNHDA, SQIVND (reference sequence). V lost 6 bases and J lost 7, with 16 bases in between. In DNA form, the CDR3 reads TGTGCCAGTAGCTCTGACAGGACAGTACAGCCCCAGCATTTT. As protein: CASSSDRTVQPQHF.

DNA for the CDR3: TGTGCCAGCAGCTTAGCAGGCAGGGCCGGAAACACCATATATTTT. This gives the protein CASSLAGRAGNTIYF. The chain carries TRBV7-9 and TRBJ1-3, with D possibly TRBD1 on 5 matching bases. Trimming removed 0 bases from V and 4 bases from J, with 10 bases in between. CDR1 SEHNR and CDR2 FQNEAQ come from the germline V gene (reference sequence). This CDR3 has 15 residues.

This chain joins TRBV27 and TRBJ2-1; 13 positions agree with TRBD2. The CDR3 has 16 residues. CDR1 is MNHEY, CDR2 SMNVEV, per germline (reference sequence). V shed 3 bases and J 7 bases; nucleotides not matched to a gene: 6. CDR3 sequence reads: CASSFWTSGGVNEQFF. The CDR3 bases are TGTGCCAGCAGTTTCTGGACTAGCGGGGGAGTTAATGAGCAGTTCTTC.

The chain couples TRBV6-2 or TRBV6-3 to TRBJ1-2; D gene unclear. V gave up 4 bases and J gave up 3 bases, with 12 bases separating them. Germline V gene data show CDR1 as MNHEY and CDR2 as SVGEGT. The CDR3 contains 14 residues. CDR3 nucleotides: TGTGCCAGCAGTTCCACCGGAGGTTACTATGGCTACACCTTC. It yields the protein CASSSTGGYYGYTF.